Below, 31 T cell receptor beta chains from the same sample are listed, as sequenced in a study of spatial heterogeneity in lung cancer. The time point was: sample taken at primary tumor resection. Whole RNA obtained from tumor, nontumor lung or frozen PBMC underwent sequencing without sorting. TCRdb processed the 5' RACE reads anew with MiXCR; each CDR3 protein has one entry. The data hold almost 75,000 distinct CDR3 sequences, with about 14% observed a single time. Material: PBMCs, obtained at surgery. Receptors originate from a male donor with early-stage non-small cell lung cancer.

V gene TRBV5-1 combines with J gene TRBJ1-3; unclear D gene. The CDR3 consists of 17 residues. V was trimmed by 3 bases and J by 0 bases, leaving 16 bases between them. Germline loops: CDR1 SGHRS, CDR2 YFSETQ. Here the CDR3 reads CASSSQTLGYSGNTIYF. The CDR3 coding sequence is TGCGCCAGCAGCTCTCAGACGTTGGGATACTCTGGAAACACCATATATTTT.

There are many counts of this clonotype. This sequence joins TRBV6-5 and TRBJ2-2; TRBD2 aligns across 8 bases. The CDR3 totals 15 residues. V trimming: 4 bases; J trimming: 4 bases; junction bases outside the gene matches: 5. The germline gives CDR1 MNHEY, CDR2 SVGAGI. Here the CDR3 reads CASSSGLAGTGELFF. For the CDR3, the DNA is TGTGCCAGCAGTTCCGGACTAGCTGGCACCGGGGAGCTGTTTTTT.

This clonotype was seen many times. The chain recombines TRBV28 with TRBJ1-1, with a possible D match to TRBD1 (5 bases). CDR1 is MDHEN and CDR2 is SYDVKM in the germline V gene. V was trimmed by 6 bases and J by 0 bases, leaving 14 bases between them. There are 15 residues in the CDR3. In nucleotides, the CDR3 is TGTGCCAGCAGGGGGGGAGACAGTATGAACACTGAAGCTTTCTTT. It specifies CASRGGDSMNTEAFF.

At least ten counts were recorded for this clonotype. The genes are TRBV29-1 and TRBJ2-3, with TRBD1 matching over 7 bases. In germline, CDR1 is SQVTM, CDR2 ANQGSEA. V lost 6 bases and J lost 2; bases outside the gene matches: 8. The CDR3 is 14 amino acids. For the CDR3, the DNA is TGCAGCGTGGCCTTAGGGGGCTACACAGATACGCAGTATTTT. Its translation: CSVALGGYTDTQYF.

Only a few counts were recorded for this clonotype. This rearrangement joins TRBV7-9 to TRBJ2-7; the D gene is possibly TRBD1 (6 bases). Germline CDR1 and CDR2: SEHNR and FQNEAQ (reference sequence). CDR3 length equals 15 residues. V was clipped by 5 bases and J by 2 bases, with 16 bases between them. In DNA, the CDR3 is TGTGCCAGCAGCCCGCTCTCGGGACACACCTACGAGCAGTACTTC. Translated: CASSPLSGHTYEQYF.

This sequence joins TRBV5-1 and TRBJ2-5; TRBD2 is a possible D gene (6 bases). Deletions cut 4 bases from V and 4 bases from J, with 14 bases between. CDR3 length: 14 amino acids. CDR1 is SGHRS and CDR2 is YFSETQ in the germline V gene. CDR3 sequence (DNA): TGCGCCAGCAGCAGTATGACTAGGTCAGAGACCCAGTACTTC. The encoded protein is CASSSMTRSETQYF.

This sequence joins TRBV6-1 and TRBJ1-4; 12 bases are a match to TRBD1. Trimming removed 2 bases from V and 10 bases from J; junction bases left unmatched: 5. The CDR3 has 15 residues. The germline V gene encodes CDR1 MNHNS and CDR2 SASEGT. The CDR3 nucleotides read TGTGCCAGCAGTGAATCCCGGGACAGGGGGCCAAAACTGTTTTTT. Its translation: CASSESRDRGPKLFF.

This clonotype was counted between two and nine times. Here the CDR3 reads CASSPYQGGPEAFF. The CDR3 DNA follows: TGTGCCAGCAGCCCTTATCAGGGGGGGCCAGAAGCTTTCTTT. This chain joins TRBV7-2 and TRBJ1-1, with TRBD1 matching 7 bases. The ends lost 5 bases at V and 8 bases at J; junction bases unmatched: 11. The CDR3 consists of 14 residues. CDR1 and CDR2 (germline): SGHTA, FQGNSA.

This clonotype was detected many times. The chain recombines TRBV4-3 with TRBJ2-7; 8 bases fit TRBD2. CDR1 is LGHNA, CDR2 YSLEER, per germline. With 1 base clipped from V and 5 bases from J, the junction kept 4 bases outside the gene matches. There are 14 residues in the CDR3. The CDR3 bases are TGCGCCAGCAGCCAAGGGCCAGCGGGAGACGAGCAGTACTTC. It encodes CASSQGPAGDEQYF.

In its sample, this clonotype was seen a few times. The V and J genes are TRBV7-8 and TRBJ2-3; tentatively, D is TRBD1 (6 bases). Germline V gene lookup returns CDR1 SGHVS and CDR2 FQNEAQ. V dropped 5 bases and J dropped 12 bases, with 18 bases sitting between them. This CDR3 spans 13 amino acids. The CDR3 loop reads CASSPSTGSEQYF. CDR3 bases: TGTGCCAGCAGCCCCAGCACAGGGTCCGAACAGTATTTT.

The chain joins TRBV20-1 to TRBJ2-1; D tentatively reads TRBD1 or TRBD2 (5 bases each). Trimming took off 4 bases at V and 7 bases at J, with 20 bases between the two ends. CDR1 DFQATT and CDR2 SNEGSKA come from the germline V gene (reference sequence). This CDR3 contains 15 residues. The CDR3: CSAITRDLRTNEQFF. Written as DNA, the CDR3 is TGCAGTGCTATTACCCGGGACCTCCGGACAAATGAGCAGTTCTTC.

CDR3: CASSPQDRYGYTF. DNA for the CDR3: TGTGCCAGCTCACCTCAAGATAGATATGGCTACACCTTC. The V gene is TRBV18, the J gene TRBJ1-2, with D uncertain. The CDR3 extends over 13 amino acids. In germline, CDR1 is KGHSH, CDR2 LQKENI. V was pared by 3 bases and J by 5 bases, with 10 bases between.

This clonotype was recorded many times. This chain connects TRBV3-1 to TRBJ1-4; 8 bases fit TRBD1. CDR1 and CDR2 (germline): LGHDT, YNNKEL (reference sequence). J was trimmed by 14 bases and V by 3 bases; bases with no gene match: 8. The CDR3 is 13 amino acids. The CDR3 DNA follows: TGTGCCAGCAGCCACCTCAACGGACAGGGTCTGTTTTTT. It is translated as CASSHLNGQGLFF.

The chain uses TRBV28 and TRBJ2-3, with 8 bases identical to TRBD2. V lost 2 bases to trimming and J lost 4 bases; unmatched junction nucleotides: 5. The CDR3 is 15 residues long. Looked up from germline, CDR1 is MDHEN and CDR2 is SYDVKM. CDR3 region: CASSLITGGPDTQYF. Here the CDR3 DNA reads TGTGCCAGCAGTTTAATAACGGGAGGGCCAGATACGCAGTATTTT.

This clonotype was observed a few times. As DNA, the CDR3 is TGTGCCAGCAGTTTATTGGGGACGGTCCAGCCCCAGCATTTT. It codes for CASSLLGTVQPQHF. The chain recombines TRBV28 with TRBJ1-5; a possible D gene is TRBD1 (5 bases). CDR3 length: 14 amino acids. CDR1 is MDHEN and CDR2 is SYDVKM in the germline V gene. V lost 1 base and J 7 bases, leaving 11 bases between the germline ends.

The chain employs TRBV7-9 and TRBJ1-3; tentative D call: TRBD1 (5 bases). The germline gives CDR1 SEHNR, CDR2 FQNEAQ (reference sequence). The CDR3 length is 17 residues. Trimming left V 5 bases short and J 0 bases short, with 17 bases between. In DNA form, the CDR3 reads TGTGCCAGCAGCCCCAACCTCCGGGGGAGCTCTGGAAACACCATATATTTT. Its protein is CASSPNLRGSSGNTIYF.

The CDR3 region has the DNA TGTGCCAGCTCCGGACAGGGGGTCTCCTACGAGCAGTACTTC. It yields the protein CASSGQGVSYEQYF. The V gene is TRBV6-5, the J gene TRBJ2-7; 10 nucleotides line up with TRBD1. Germline V CDR1 and CDR2: MNHEY, SVGAGI. The CDR3 runs 14 residues. V trimming: 8 bases; J trimming: 0 bases; junction bases outside the gene matches: 4.

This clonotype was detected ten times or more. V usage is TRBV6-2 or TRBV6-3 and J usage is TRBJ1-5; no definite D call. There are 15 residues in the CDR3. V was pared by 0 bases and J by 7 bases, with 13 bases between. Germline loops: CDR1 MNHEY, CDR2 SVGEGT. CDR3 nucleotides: TGTGCCAGCAGTTACTCGAGCGGGGAGGGCCAGCCCCAGCATTTT. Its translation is CASSYSSGEGQPQHF.

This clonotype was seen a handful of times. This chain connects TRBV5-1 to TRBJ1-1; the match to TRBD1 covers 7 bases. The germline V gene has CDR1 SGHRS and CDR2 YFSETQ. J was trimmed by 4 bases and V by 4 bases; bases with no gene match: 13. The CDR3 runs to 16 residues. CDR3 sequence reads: CASSLDRERWSTEAFF. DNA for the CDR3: TGCGCCAGCAGCCTCGACAGGGAGAGGTGGAGCACTGAAGCTTTCTTT. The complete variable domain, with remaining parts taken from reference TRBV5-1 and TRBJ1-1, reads KAGVTQTPRYLIKTRGQQVTLSCSPISGHRSVSWYQQTPGQGLQFLFEYFSETQRNKGNFPGRFSGRQFSNSRSEMNVSTLELGDSALYLCASSLDRERWSTEAFFGQGTRLTVV.

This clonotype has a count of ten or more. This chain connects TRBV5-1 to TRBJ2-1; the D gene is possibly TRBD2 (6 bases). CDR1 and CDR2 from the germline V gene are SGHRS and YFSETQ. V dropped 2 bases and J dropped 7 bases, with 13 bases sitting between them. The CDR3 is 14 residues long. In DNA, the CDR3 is TGCGCCAGCAGCTTCGACGGGGGTCGGAATGAGCAGTTCTTC. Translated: CASSFDGGRNEQFF.

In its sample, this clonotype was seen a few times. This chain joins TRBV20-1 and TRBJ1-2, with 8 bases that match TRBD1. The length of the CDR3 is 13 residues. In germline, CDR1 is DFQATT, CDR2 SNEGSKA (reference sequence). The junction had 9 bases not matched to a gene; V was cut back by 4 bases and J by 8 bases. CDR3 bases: TGCAGTGCTACAGGGGGCGAATTGAGGGGCTACACCTTC. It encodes CSATGGELRGYTF.

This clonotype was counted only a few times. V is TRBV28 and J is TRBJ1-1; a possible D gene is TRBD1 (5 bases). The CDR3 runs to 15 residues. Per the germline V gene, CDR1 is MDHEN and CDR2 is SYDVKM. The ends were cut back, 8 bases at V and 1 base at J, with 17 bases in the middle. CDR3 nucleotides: TGTGCCAGCCATTCATTCGGGGCGGCGAACACTGAAGCTTTCTTT. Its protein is CASHSFGAANTEAFF.

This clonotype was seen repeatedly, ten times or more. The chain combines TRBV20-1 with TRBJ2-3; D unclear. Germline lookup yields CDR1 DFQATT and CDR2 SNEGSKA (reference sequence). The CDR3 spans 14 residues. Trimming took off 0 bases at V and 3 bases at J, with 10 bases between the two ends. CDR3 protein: CSARDGSGTDTQYF. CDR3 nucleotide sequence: TGCAGTGCTAGAGATGGGTCCGGTACAGATACGCAGTATTTT.

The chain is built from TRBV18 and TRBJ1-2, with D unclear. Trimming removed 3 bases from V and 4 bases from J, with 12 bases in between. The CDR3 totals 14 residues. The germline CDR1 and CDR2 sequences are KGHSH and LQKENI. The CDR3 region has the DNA TGTGCCAGCTCACCGGAAGCCGGGAGCTATGGCTACACCTTC. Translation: CASSPEAGSYGYTF.

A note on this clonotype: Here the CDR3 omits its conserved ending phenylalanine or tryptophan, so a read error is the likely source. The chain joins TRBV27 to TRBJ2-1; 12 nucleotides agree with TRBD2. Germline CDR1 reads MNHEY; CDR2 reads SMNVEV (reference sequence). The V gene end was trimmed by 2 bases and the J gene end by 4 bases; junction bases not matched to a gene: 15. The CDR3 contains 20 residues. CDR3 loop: CASSLKGTGRLAGAYNEQFI. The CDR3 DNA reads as TGTGCCAGCAGTTTAAAGGGTACAGGCCGACTAGCGGGAGCTTACAATGAGCAGTTCATC.

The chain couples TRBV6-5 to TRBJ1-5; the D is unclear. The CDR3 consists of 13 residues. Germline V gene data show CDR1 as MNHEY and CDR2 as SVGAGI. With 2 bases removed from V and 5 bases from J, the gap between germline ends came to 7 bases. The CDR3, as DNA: TGTGCCAGCAGTTACGGGGTGGATCAGCCCCAGCATTTT. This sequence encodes CASSYGVDQPQHF.

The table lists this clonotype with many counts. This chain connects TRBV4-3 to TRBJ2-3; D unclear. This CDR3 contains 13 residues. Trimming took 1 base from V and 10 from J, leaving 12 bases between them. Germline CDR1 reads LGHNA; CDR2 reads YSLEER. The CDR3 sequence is CASSQARVDAQYF. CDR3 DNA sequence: TGCGCCAGCAGCCAAGCCCGGGTCGACGCGCAGTATTTT.

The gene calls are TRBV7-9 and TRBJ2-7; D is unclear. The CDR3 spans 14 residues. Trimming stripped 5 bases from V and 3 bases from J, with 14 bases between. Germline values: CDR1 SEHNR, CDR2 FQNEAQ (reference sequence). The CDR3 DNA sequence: TGTGCCAGCAGCATAGAACAGCGCTTCTACGAGCAGTACTTC. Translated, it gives CASSIEQRFYEQYF.

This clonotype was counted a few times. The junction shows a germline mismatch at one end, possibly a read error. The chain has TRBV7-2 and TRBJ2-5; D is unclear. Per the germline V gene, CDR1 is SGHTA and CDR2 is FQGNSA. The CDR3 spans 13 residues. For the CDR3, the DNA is TGTGCCAGCAGCCCCCCGACAAGGACCGCTGAGGACTTC. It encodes CASSPPTRTAEDF.

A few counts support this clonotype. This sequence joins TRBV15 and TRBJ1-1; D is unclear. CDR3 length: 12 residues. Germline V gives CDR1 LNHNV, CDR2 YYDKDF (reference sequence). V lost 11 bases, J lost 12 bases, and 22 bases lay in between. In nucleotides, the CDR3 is TGTGCCTCCCAGAGGCCCAGGACTAAGCCTTTCTTT. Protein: CASQRPRTKPFF.

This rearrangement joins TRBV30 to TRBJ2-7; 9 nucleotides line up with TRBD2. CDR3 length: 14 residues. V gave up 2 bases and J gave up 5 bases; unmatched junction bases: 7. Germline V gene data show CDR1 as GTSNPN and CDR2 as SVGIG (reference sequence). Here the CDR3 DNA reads TGTGCCTGGAGTTGGCGGGAGGGCGGCGACGAGCAGTACTTC. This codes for CAWSWREGGDEQYF.